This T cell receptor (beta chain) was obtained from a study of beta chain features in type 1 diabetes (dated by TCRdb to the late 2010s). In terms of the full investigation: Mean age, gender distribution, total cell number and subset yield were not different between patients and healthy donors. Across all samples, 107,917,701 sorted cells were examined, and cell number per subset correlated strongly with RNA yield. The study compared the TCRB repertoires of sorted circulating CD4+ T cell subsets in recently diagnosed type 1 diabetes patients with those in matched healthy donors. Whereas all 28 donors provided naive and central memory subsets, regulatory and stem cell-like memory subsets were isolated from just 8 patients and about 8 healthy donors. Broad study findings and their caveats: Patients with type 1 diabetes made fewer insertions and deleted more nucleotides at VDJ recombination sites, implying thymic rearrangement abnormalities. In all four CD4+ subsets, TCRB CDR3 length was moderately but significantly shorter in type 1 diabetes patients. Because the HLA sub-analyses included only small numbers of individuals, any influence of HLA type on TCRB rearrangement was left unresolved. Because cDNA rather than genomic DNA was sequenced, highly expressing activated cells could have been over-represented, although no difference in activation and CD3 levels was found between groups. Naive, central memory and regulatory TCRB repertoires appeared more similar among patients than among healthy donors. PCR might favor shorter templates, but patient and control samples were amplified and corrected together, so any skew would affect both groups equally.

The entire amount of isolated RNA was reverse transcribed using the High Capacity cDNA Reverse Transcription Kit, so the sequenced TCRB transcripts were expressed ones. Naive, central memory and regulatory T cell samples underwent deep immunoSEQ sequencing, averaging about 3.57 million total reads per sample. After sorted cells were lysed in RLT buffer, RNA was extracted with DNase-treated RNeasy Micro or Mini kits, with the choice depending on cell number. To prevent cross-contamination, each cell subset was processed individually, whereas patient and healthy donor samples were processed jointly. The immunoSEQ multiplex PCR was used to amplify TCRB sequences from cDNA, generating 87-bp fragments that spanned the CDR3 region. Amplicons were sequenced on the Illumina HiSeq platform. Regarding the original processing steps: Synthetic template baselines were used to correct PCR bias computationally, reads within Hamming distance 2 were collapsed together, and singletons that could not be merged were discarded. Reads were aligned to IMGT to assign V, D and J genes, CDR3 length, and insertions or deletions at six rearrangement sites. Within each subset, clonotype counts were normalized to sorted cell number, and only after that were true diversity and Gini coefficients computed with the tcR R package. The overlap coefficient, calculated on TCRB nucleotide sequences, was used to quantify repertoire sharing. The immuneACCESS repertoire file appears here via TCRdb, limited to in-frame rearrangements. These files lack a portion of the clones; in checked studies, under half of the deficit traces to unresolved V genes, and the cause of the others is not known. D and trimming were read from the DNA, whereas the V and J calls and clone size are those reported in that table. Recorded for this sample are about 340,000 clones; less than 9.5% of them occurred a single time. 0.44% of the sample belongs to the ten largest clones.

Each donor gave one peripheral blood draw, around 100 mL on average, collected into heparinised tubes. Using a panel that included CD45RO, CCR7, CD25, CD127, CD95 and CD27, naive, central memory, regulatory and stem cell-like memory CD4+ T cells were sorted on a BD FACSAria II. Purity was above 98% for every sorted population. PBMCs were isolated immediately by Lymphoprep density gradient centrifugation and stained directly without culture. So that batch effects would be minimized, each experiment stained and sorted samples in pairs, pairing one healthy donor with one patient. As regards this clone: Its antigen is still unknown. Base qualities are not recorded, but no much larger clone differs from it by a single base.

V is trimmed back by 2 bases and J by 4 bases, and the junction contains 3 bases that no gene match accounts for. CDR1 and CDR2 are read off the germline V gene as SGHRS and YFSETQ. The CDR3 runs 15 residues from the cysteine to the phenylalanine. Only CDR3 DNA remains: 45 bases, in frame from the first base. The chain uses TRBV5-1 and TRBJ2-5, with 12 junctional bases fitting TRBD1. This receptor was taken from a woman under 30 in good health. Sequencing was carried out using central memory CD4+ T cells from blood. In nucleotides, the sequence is TGCGCCAGCAGCTTACCGGGACAGGGGGCAGAGACCCAGTACTTC. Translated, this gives CASSLPGQGAETQYF.